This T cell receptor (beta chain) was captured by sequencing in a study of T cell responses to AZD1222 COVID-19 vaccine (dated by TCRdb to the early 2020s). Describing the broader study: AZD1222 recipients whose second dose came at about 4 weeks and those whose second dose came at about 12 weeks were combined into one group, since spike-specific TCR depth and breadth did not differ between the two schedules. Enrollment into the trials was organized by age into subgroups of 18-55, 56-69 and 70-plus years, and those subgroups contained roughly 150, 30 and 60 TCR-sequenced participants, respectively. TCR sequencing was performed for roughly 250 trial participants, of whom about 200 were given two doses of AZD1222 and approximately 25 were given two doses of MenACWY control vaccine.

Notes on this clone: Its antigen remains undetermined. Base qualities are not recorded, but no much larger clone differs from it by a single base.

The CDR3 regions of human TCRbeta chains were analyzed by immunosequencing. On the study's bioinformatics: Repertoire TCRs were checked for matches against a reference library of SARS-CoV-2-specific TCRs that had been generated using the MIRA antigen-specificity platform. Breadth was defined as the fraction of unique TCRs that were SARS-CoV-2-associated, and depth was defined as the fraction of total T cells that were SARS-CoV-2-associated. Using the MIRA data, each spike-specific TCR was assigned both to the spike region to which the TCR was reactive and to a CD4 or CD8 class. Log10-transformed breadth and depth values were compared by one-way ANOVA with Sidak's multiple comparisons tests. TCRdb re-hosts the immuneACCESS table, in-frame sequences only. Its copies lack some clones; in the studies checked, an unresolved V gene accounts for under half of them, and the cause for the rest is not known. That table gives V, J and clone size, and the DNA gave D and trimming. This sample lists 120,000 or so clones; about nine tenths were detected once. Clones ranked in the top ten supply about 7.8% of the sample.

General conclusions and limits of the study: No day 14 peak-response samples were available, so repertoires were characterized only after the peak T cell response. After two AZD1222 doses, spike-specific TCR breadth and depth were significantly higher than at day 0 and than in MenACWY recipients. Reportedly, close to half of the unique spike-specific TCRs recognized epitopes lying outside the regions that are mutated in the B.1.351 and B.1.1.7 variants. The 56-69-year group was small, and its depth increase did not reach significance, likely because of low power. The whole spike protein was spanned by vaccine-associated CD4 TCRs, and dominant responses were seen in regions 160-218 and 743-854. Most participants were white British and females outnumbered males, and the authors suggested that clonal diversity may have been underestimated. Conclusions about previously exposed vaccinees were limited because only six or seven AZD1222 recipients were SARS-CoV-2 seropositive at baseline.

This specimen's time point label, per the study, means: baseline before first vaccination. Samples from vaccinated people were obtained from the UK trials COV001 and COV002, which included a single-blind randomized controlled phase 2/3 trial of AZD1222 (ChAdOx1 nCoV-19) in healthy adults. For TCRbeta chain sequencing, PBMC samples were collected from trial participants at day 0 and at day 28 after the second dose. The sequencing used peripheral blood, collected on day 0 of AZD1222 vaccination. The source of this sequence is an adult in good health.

The CDR3: CASSLLAGYEQYF. In nucleotides, the sequence is TGCGCCAGCAGCTTACTAGCGGGGTACGAGCAGTACTTC. The receptor chain draws on TRBV5-1 and TRBJ2-7; 10 middle bases align to TRBD2. The junction shows trimming of 2 bases on V and 4 bases on J, and the gene matches do not reach 0 bases of it. From the germline V gene, CDR1 is SGHRS and CDR2 is YFSETQ. Inclusive of the bounding cysteine and phenylalanine, the CDR3 is 13 residues long. Only the CDR3 part of the read is kept: 39 bases, read in frame from the first base.